This record covers a single TCR beta chain. Its antigen is as yet unknown. These data belong to a study of cytomegalovirus exposure and HLA in healthy donors. Overall study context: The study placed around 80% of its approximately 400 genotyped donors in the Caucasian-associated ancestry cluster. General study points: Roughly uniform depth of sequencing across donors was assumed in presence/absence analyses. Productive rates of about 87% or about 30% were seen for most TCR beta V segments in an earlier analysis. Among TCR beta chains of equal frequency, HLA-associated ones were more clonally expanded in a later analysis.

60 Vbeta and 13 Jbeta primers were used in PCR. This table comes from immunoSEQ multiplex PCR, and its TCRdb copy is limited to in-frame clones, with some not included. The sample has roughly 52,000 clones; 50% to 70% are singletons. CDR1 and CDR2 (germline): MNHEY, SVGAGI. The CDR3 is 11 residues long. Trimming shortened V by 5 bases and J by 4 bases, and 6 bases separated the two germline ends. This sequence originates from a human donor in good health. Sequenced input: PBMCs. The chain couples TRBV6-5 to TRBJ2-7, with D unresolved. The CDR3 region has the DNA TGTGCCAGCAGTAACCTATACGAGCAGTACTTC. As protein: CASSNLYEQYF.